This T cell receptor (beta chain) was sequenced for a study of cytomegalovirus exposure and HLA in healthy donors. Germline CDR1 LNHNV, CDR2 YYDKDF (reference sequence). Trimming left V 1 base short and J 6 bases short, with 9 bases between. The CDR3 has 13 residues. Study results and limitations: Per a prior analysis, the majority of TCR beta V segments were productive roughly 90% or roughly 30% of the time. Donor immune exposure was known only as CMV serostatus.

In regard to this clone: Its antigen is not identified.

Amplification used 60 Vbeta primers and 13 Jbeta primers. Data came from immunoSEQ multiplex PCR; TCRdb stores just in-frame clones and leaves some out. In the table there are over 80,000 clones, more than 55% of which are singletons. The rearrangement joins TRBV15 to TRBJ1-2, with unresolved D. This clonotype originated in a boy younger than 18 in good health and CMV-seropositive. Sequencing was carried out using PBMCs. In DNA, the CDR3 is TGTGCCACCAGCAGAGTACATGAAAATGGCTACACCTTC. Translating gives CATSRVHENGYTF.